The 17 T cell receptor beta chains reported below all come from one sample, sequenced in a study of blood T cell repertoires in COVID-19. Sequencing was performed with immunoSEQ multiplex PCR; in TCRdb, only in-frame clones are kept and a portion is missing. The table records some 250,000 clones, around 86% of them present only once. The material sequenced was PBMCs or T cells enriched from blood (not recorded which). The receptors come from a woman aged 40 to 49 with acute COVID-19.

The J gene is TRBJ2-2, the V gene TRBV2; the D gene is possibly TRBD2 (6 bases). The V end was cut by 7 bases, the J end by 2 bases, with 11 bases between. The CDR3 is 14 residues long. Germline CDR1 reads SNHLY; CDR2 reads FYNNEI. CDR3 bases: TGTGCCAGCAATCGCGGGACCAACACCGGGGAGCTGTTTTTT. It encodes CASNRGTNTGELFF.

The genes are TRBV11-2 and TRBJ2-3; TRBD2 agrees at 7 bases. The CDR3 totals 15 residues. The V gene end was trimmed by 4 bases and the J gene end by 5 bases; junction bases not matched to a gene: 9. The germline V gene encodes CDR1 SGHAT and CDR2 FQNNGV. CDR3: CASSSSTSPQDTQYF. CDR3 in DNA: TGTGCCAGCAGCTCGTCGACTAGCCCACAAGATACGCAGTATTTT.

This clone was observed a few times. The CDR3 DNA reads TGTGCCAGCAGCTTAACAGGGTGGGGTGAGCAGTTCTTC. Protein sequence: CASSLTGWGEQFF. This rearrangement joins TRBV5-8 to TRBJ2-1; possibly TRBD1 for D (6 bases). Germline V gene sequence: CDR1 SGHTS, CDR2 YDEGEE. This CDR3 comprises 13 residues. Trimming removed 2 bases from V and 9 bases from J, with 12 bases in between.

The V gene is TRBV5-6, the J gene TRBJ2-7; TRBD1 aligns across 8 bases. The CDR3 has 14 amino acids. V dropped 4 bases and J dropped 3; count of bases not matched to a gene: 6. CDR1 and CDR2 (germline): SGHDT, YYEEEE. The CDR3 loop is CASSPGTGIYEQYF. CDR3 bases: TGTGCCAGCAGCCCCGGGACAGGTATCTACGAGCAGTACTTC. The full variable domain, rest sourced from reference TRBV5-6 and TRBJ2-7, is DAGVTQSPTHLIKTRGQQVTLRCSPKSGHDTVSWYQQALGQGPQFIFQYYEEEERQRGNFPDRFSGHQFPNYSSELNVNALLLGDSALYLCASSPGTGIYEQYFGPGTRLTVT.

This sequence joins TRBV27 and TRBJ2-7, with TRBD1 as a possible D gene (5 bases). CDR1 is MNHEY and CDR2 is SMNVEV in the germline V gene (reference sequence). The length of the CDR3 is 15 residues. With 0 bases removed from V and 3 bases from J, the gap between germline ends came to 12 bases. CDR3 loop: CASSLSGQSHYEQYF. As DNA, the CDR3 is TGTGCCAGCAGTTTATCAGGACAAAGTCACTACGAGCAGTACTTC.

The J gene is TRBJ1-5, the V gene TRBV15; 7 bases are shared with TRBD1. CDR1 and CDR2 (germline): LNHNV, YYDKDF (reference sequence). The CDR3 is made up of 15 amino acids. Trimming removed 1 base from V and 2 bases from J; junction bases left unmatched: 2. CDR3 loop: CATSRVDRGNQPQHF. In nucleotides, the CDR3 is TGTGCCACCAGCAGAGTCGACAGGGGCAATCAGCCCCAGCATTTT.

V is TRBV11-3 and J is TRBJ2-6; possible D gene TRBD1, 5 bases. Germline V lookup: CDR1 SGHNT, CDR2 YENEEA. The CDR3 extends over 20 amino acids. Trimming removed 0 bases from V and 3 bases from J, with 21 bases in between. The CDR3 DNA reads TGTGCCAGCAGCTTAGAAACGGCAGGGATTTATTGGGGTGGGGCCAACGTCCTGACTTTC. Its protein is CASSLETAGIYWGGANVLTF.

The V call is TRBV7-9, the J call TRBJ2-1; D is perhaps TRBD2 (5 bases). The CDR3 runs 15 residues. V lost 5 bases to trimming and J lost 0 bases, with 11 bases between them. The V gene's germline CDR1 is SEHNR and CDR2 FQNEAQ (reference sequence). CDR3 sequence reads: CASSLSAGSYNEQFF. CDR3 nucleotides: TGTGCCAGCAGCCTGTCGGCGGGCTCCTACAATGAGCAGTTCTTC.

The chain employs TRBV7-3 and TRBJ1-1, with unresolved D. This CDR3 has 14 residues. Germline V gene data show CDR1 as SGHTA and CDR2 as FQGTGA. The V gene lost 2 bases and the J gene lost 1 base, with 8 bases spanning the gap. CDR3 amino acids: CASSLGPSNTEAFF. CDR3 sequence (DNA): TGTGCCAGCAGCTTAGGGCCCTCGAACACTGAAGCTTTCTTT.

The chain is built from TRBV18 and TRBJ2-7, with D possibly matching TRBD1 (5 bases). This CDR3 comprises 13 residues. Trimming removed 3 bases at V and 6 bases at J, with 12 bases between. From germline, CDR1 is KGHSH and CDR2 LQKENI. The chain's CDR3 is CASSPAGLFEQYF. CDR3 in DNA: TGTGCCAGCTCACCGGCAGGGTTGTTCGAGCAGTACTTC.

This clone appeared a few times. The chain joins TRBV5-1 to TRBJ2-5; 8 bases are shared with TRBD1. V was pared by 4 bases and J by 5 bases, with 7 bases of the junction left unmatched. Per germline, CDR1 SGHRS and CDR2 YFSETQ. This CDR3 has 14 amino acids. This CDR3 reads CASSIGQGQETQYF. CDR3 nucleotide sequence: TGCGCCAGCAGCATTGGACAGGGACAGGAGACCCAGTACTTC.

The chain has TRBV19 and TRBJ1-5; maybe TRBD1 (6 bases). The length of the CDR3 is 14 residues. Trimming stripped 7 bases from V and 1 base from J, with 11 bases between. Germline lookup yields CDR1 LNHDA and CDR2 SQIVND (reference sequence). This chain's CDR3 is CASTKQGSNQPQHF. DNA for the CDR3: TGTGCCAGTACTAAACAGGGCAGCAATCAGCCCCAGCATTTT.

This sequence joins TRBV2 and TRBJ2-1, with TRBD2 matching 9 bases. The germline V gene has CDR1 SNHLY and CDR2 FYNNEI. The V gene end was trimmed by 5 bases and the J gene end by 0 bases; junction bases not matched to a gene: 8. The CDR3 sequence is 17 residues long. CDR3 sequence reads: CASSPRTSASSYNEQFF. The CDR3 bases are TGTGCCAGCAGTCCGAGGACTAGCGCCAGCTCCTACAATGAGCAGTTCTTC.

The chain employs TRBV2 and TRBJ2-2; maybe TRBD2 (5 bases). The germline V gene has CDR1 SNHLY and CDR2 FYNNEI. Deletions cut 4 bases from V and 1 base from J, with 7 bases between. The CDR3 is 14 residues long. The chain's CDR3 is CASSASGNTGELFF. The DNA for the CDR3 is TGTGCCAGCAGTGCCAGCGGGAACACCGGGGAGCTGTTTTTT.

This sequence joins TRBV19 and TRBJ1-1; 7 bases fit TRBD1. CDR3 length: 16 amino acids. V was clipped by 6 bases and J by 2 bases; unmatched bases: 12. CDR1 and CDR2 (germline): LNHDA, SQIVND (reference sequence). This chain's CDR3 is CASRGHRDRANTEAFF. The CDR3 DNA is TGTGCCAGTAGGGGACACCGGGACAGAGCTAACACTGAAGCTTTCTTT.

V gene TRBV10-1 combines with J gene TRBJ2-5; 10 bases line up with TRBD1. Germline CDR1 is WNHNN and CDR2 is SYGVQD (reference sequence). The CDR3 is 15 amino acids. The junction had 9 bases not matched to a gene; V was cut back by 4 bases and J by 7 bases. The CDR3 sequence is CASSVGTGVSGTQYF. CDR3 bases: TGCGCCAGCAGTGTGGGGACAGGGGTTTCAGGGACCCAGTACTTC.

This chain uses TRBV13 with TRBJ2-3; TRBD2 matches 7 bases. The V gene's germline CDR1 is PRHDT and CDR2 FYEKMQ (reference sequence). V was pared by 5 bases and J by 1 base, with 6 bases of the junction left unmatched. This CDR3 region has 15 residues. CDR3 sequence reads: CASSLLADRTDTQYF. Here the CDR3 DNA reads TGTGCCAGCAGCCTTCTAGCGGACCGCACAGATACGCAGTATTTT.